These 20 T cell receptor beta chains were all obtained from the same sample, sequenced in a study of immune characterization of retroperitoneal liposarcoma (dated by TCRdb to about 2019). Libraries were constructed by PCR. Sequenced on a NextSeq 500. Starting from the raw public reads, TCRdb applied fastp trimming at Q25, assembled clones with MiXCR and retained in-frame beta chains. CDR3 protein duplicates are merged, each entry listing the most common genes and DNA. A total of 7,900 or so distinct CDR3 sequences appear in this sample, over 40% of them only once. The ten top clones hold just under 15% of the sample. The sequencing sample was made of tumor tissue. These receptors were taken from a male donor with retroperitoneal liposarcoma.

The CDR3 reads CASRTTNTGELFF. The CDR3 DNA follows: TGTGCCAGCAGGACGACGAACACCGGGGAGCTGTTTTTT. This sequence joins TRBV12-3 or TRBV12-4 and TRBJ2-2; D gene unclear. Trimming pared 6 bases from V and 0 bases from J, leaving 5 bases between. This CDR3 comprises 13 residues.

This clonotype is medium-sized in the sample. This chain links TRBV6-1 with TRBJ2-1; TRBD1 is a possible D gene (5 bases). This CDR3 contains 11 residues. Trimming took off 6 bases at V and 10 bases at J, with 10 bases between the two ends. Germline CDR1 reads MNHNS; CDR2 reads SASEGT. The CDR3 loop is CASSTWGEQFF. CDR3 nucleotides: TGTGCCAGCAGCACATGGGGCGAGCAGTTCTTC.

This clonotype was seen a handful of times. This chain joins TRBV12-3 or TRBV12-4 and TRBJ2-1, with a weak D call TRBD1 (6 bases). Near its end, the DNA agrees better with TRBJ2-7, so the J call may be wrong. The CDR3 consists of 14 residues. Here the CDR3 DNA reads TGTGCCAGCAGTTTAGGGACAGCTTACAATGAGCAGTACTTC. Translating it yields CASSLGTAYNEQYF.

V and J are TRBV6-1 and TRBJ2-5; unclear D gene. The CDR3 length is 11 residues. CDR1 MNHNS and CDR2 SASEGT come from the germline V gene. V shed 2 bases and J shed 2 bases, with 0 bases lying between them. Written as DNA, the CDR3 is TGTGCCAGCAGTGAACAAGAGACCCAGTACTTC. Its protein product is CASSEQETQYF.

This clonotype was counted only a few times. The CDR3 protein is CASSPDGLRSYEQFF. DNA of the CDR3: TGTGCCAGCAGCCCGGACGGGCTTCGGTCCTACGAGCAGTTCTTC. The chain uses TRBV6-1 and TRBJ2-1; D gene unclear. The CDR3 runs to 15 residues. V was trimmed by 6 bases and J by 10 bases, leaving 22 bases between them. The germline V gene has CDR1 MNHNS and CDR2 SASEGT.

This clonotype was seen more than once but under ten times. The gene calls are TRBV6-8 and TRBJ1-2; D remains unclear. Trimming removed 5 bases at V and 8 bases at J, with 15 bases between. The CDR3 length is 13 residues. Germline V gene sequence: CDR1 MNHGY, CDR2 SAAAGT. This chain's CDR3 is CASSPATFGGYTF. The CDR3 nucleotides read TGTGCCAGCAGTCCGGCCACCTTCGGGGGCTACACCTTC.

The chain joins TRBV7-6 to TRBJ2-5, with 7 bases that match TRBD2. The CDR3 is 15 amino acids. CDR1 is SGHVS and CDR2 is FNYEAQ in the germline V gene. V shed 0 bases, J shed 4 bases, and the junction held 5 bases outside the gene matches. CDR3 sequence (DNA): TGTGCCAGCAGCTTAGCGACGGGGAGGGGAGAGACCCAGTACTTC. Protein sequence: CASSLATGRGETQYF. Together with reference TRBV7-6 and TRBJ2-5, the CDR3 gives the full variable domain: GAGVSQSPRYKVTKRGQDVALRCDPISGHVSLYWYRQALGQGPEFLTYFNYEAQQDKSGLPNDRFSAERPEGSISTLTIQRTEQRDSAMYRCASSLATGRGETQYFGPGTRLLVL.

V and J are TRBV6-1 and TRBJ2-2, with 9 nucleotides matching TRBD1. This CDR3 has 14 amino acids. In germline, CDR1 is MNHNS, CDR2 SASEGT. The V gene end was trimmed by 4 bases and the J gene end by 3 bases; junction bases not matched to a gene: 0. The CDR3 reads CASSGTGDTGELFF. The CDR3 DNA sequence: TGTGCCAGCAGTGGGACAGGGGACACCGGGGAGCTGTTTTTT.

This chain links TRBV6-1 with TRBJ2-1, with D possibly matching TRBD2 (5 bases). Germline V gene lookup returns CDR1 MNHNS and CDR2 SASEGT. Trimming stripped 8 bases from V and 6 bases from J, with 11 bases between. The CDR3 sequence is 12 residues long. The CDR3 coding sequence is TGTGCCAGCGCGGGCGACGGCAATGAGCAGTTCTTC. As protein: CASAGDGNEQFF.

This clonotype is classed as large (0.1 to 1%). The chain recombines TRBV6-1 with TRBJ2-1; possibly TRBD1 for D (5 bases). Germline CDR1 and CDR2: MNHNS and SASEGT. The CDR3 length is 13 residues. V lost 8 bases, J lost 5 bases, and 13 bases lay in between. CDR3 in amino acids: CASGSGPHNEQFF. Here the CDR3 DNA reads TGTGCCAGCGGATCAGGGCCACACAATGAGCAGTTCTTC.

This clonotype counts as medium-sized. The rearrangement joins TRBV7-2 to TRBJ2-1; D is unresolved. V lost 5 bases and J 10 bases, leaving 18 bases between the germline ends. CDR3 size: 14 residues. Germline V gene data show CDR1 as SGHTA and CDR2 as FQGNSA. CDR3 sequence (DNA): TGTGCCAGCAGCCCGACGGGTCAAAACTACGAGCAGTTCTTC. Its protein product is CASSPTGQNYEQFF. Drawing the rest from reference TRBV7-2 and TRBJ2-1, the complete variable domain is GAGVSQSPSNKVTEKGKDVELRCDPISGHTALYWYRQSLGQGLEFLIYFQGNSAPDKSGLPSDRFSAERTGGSVSTLTIQRTQQEDSAVYLCASSPTGQNYEQFFGPGTRLTVL.

This clonotype is medium-sized within its sample. The rearrangement links TRBV25-1 to TRBJ2-1; D is perhaps TRBD1 (6 bases). V lost 5 bases to trimming and J lost 0 bases, with 17 bases between them. Germline V lookup: CDR1 MGHDK, CDR2 SYGVNS. The CDR3 is made up of 17 amino acids. CDR3 in DNA: TGTGCCAGCAGTCCCCTCGGACAGTCCTCCTCCTACAATGAGCAGTTCTTC. Translated, it gives CASSPLGQSSSYNEQFF.

The chain carries TRBV6-1 and TRBJ2-5, with D possibly called TRBD1 or TRBD2 (5 bases each). The end of the DNA is better explained by TRBJ2-7, so the J call may be wrong. Germline loops: CDR1 MNHNS, CDR2 SASEGT. CDR3 length: 13 residues. CDR3 sequence: CASSRDGSYEQYF. Written as DNA, the CDR3 is TGTGCCAGCAGCAGGGACGGATCCTACGAGCAGTACTTC.

The chain links TRBV11-3 to TRBJ1-4, with 10 bases that match TRBD1. Losses at the gene ends were 5 bases for V and 5 bases for J; bases not matched to a gene: 8. Germline V gives CDR1 SGHNT, CDR2 YENEEA. The CDR3 has 16 residues. CDR3 amino acids: CASSPPGQGINEKLFF. As DNA, the CDR3 is TGTGCCAGCAGCCCTCCGGGACAGGGGATAAATGAAAAACTGTTTTTT.

This clonotype was detected once. The chain couples TRBV6-2 or TRBV6-3 to TRBJ2-5, with 14 bases lining up with TRBD2. V shed 6 bases and J 1 base; nucleotides not matched to a gene: 16. Germline V gene lookup returns CDR1 MNHEY and CDR2 SVGEGT. This CDR3 contains 20 residues. CDR3 sequence (DNA): TGTGCCAGCAGCCTGGACCTCAGACTAGCGGGAGGGCCGTCCCAAGAGACCCAGTACTTC. Translated, it gives CASSLDLRLAGGPSQETQYF.

The chain is built from TRBV28 and TRBJ2-3, with a possible D match to TRBD2 (5 bases). The better agreement between TRBJ2-1 and the DNA end casts doubt on the J call. The CDR3 covers 12 residues. Germline V gene lookup returns CDR1 MDHEN and CDR2 SYDVKM. CDR3 region: CASSPLRVGQFF. In DNA, the CDR3 is TGTGCCAGCAGTCCCCTGCGGGTGGGGCAGTTCTTC.

V usage is TRBV10-3 and J usage is TRBJ2-1; D might be TRBD1 (7 bases). Germline V gene sequence: CDR1 ENHRY, CDR2 SYGVKD. This CDR3 is 14 amino acids long. Trimming shortened V by 10 bases and J by 8 bases, and 21 bases separated the two germline ends. In DNA, the CDR3 is TGTGCCACCCATCCAGGGGGGCTACGCGATGAGCAGTTCTTC. Translated: CATHPGGLRDEQFF.

V usage is TRBV11-2 and J usage is TRBJ2-1; the match to TRBD2 covers 8 bases. V dropped 1 base and J dropped 8; count of bases not matched to a gene: 16. This CDR3 contains 18 residues. Germline CDR1 SGHAT, CDR2 FQNNGV. For the CDR3, the DNA is TGTGCCAGCAGCTTAGTGGGGTGGGCGGGGGGCCTTGGGGATGAGCAGTTCTTC. This encodes CASSLVGWAGGLGDEQFF.

This clonotype occurred a few times. This rearrangement joins TRBV6-6 to TRBJ1-1; perhaps TRBD1 as D (5 bases). Germline CDR1 and CDR2: MNHNY and SVGAGI (reference sequence). The CDR3 spans 19 residues. With 1 base removed from V and 1 base from J, the gap between germline ends came to 22 bases. The CDR3 loop reads CASSYFVSGRAGGNTEAFF. In DNA, the CDR3 is TGTGCCAGCAGTTACTTCGTTTCTGGCAGGGCGGGGGGGAACACTGAAGCTTTCTTT.

DNA of the CDR3: TGTGCCAGCAGTGTTTCCAGGGGTCTCCCGGGACTAGCGTTTGAGCAGTTCTTC. Amino acid sequence: CASSVSRGLPGLAFEQFF. V and J are TRBV6-8 and TRBJ2-1; 10 positions match TRBD2. The germline gives CDR1 MNHGY, CDR2 SAAAGT. With 5 bases clipped from V and 9 bases from J, the junction kept 19 bases outside the gene matches. CDR3 length: 18 residues.